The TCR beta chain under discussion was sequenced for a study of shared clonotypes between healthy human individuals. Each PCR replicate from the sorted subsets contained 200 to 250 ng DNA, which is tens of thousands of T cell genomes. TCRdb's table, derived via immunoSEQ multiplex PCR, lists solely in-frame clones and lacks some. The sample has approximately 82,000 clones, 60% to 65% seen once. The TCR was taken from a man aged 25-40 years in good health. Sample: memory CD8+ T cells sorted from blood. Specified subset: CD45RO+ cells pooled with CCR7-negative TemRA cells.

The CDR3 sequence: CATSKSLGTRSTDTQYF. CDR3 bases: TGTGCCACCAGCAAGAGCTTAGGAACAAGAAGCACAGATACGCAGTATTTT. This sequence joins TRBV15 and TRBJ2-3; the D is unclear. Germline assignment: CDR1 LNHNV and CDR2 YYDKDF (reference sequence). V gave up 4 bases and J gave up 0 bases, with 17 bases separating them. The CDR3 length is 17 residues.